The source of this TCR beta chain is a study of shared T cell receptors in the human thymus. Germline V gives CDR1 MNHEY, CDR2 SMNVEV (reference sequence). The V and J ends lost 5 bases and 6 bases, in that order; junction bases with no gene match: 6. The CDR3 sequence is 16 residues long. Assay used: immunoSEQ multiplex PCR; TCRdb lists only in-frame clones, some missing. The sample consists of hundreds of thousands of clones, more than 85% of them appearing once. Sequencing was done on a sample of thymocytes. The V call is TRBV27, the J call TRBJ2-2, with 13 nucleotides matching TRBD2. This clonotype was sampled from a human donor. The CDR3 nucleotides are TGTGCCAGCAGTCCCCGACTAGCGGGAGGCCCCGGGGAGCTGTTTTTT. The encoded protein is CASSPRLAGGPGELFF.